This TCR beta chain was recovered during a study of control samples from healthy donors and cancer patients. Sequenced by immunoSEQ multiplex PCR; TCRdb stores in-frame clones only, minus some. The sample includes 150,000 to 200,000 clones, just under 95% of them seen just once. The V gene's germline CDR1 is SQVTM and CDR2 ANQGSEA. The CDR3 has 17 amino acids. V was clipped by 1 base and J by 0 bases; unmatched bases: 6. This clonotype originated in a woman aged 55-75 years in good health. This sequence joins TRBV29-1 and TRBJ1-4; 9 nucleotides line up with TRBD1. Sequenced material: blood. CDR3 nucleotides: TGCAGCGTTGAAGTTTTGACAGGGGGTGCAACTAATGAAAAACTGTTTTTT. Translating gives CSVEVLTGGATNEKLFF.